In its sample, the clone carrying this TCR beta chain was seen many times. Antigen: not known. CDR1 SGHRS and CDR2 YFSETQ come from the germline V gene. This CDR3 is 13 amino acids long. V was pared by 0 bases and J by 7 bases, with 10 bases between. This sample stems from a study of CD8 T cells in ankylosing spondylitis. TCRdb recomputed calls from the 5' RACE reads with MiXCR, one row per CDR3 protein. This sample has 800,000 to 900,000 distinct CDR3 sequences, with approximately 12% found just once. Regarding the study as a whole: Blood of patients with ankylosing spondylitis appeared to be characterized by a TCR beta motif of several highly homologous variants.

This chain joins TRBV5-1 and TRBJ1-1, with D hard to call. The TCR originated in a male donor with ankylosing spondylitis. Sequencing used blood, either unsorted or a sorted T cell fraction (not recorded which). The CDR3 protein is CASSLGGGLEAFF. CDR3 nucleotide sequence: TGCGCCAGCAGCTTGGGAGGCGGGCTTGAAGCTTTCTTT.